This T cell receptor beta chain was captured in a study of shared clonotypes between healthy human individuals. A word on this clone: Its specificity is unknown.

Study-level points and caveats: Having only a few donors restricted how much genetic and exposure-history diversity was captured.

Each of the donors was a healthy adult who was HIV-negative and had not had a recent acute infection or vaccination. Trimming shortened V by 1 base and J by 4 bases, and 9 bases separated the two germline ends. CDR1 and CDR2 from the germline V gene are WNHNN and SYGVQD (reference sequence). This CDR3 region has 14 residues. Every subset's genomic DNA went evenly onto several immunoSEQ plates. Clones were read by immunoSEQ multiplex PCR, and TCRdb kept only the in-frame ones, dropping some. The sample has about 490,000 clones; 76% are singletons. Sequencing was done on a sample of PBMCs. This clonotype originated in a woman aged 40-49 years in good health. Some clones in this sample may be carry-over from other donors' samples. The chain recombines TRBV10-1 with TRBJ2-3; D not certain. The CDR3 nucleotides read TGCGCCAGCAGTGAGTTAGAGGTTGCAGATACGCAGTATTTT. As protein: CASSELEVADTQYF.